There are many counts of the clone carrying this TCR beta chain. This sample is drawn from a study of response to subunit inactivated influenza vaccine. This CDR3 is 14 amino acids long. Trimming left V 3 bases short and J 6 bases short, with 12 bases between. The germline V gene encodes CDR1 SNHLY and CDR2 FYNNEI. MiXCR was run by TCRdb on the RT-PCR reads, yielding one entry per CDR3 protein. The table lists hundreds of thousands of distinct CDR3 sequences, approximately 14% of them singletons, with less than 7% in the top ten. The specimen was PBMCs from blood, collected 14 days before vaccination. The rearrangement uses TRBV2 and TRBJ2-1; D gene uncertain. The sequence was obtained from a man aged 50-60 years who received an inactivated influenza vaccine. Here the CDR3 DNA reads TGTGCCAGCAGTGAGGAACTCTCTTCCAATGAGCAGTTCTTC. Protein: CASSEELSSNEQFF. The full variable domain, in which reference TRBV2 and TRBJ2-1 provide the parts outside the CDR3, is EPEVTQTPSHQVTQMGQEVILRCVPISNHLYFYWYRQILGQKVEFLVSFYNNEISEKSEIFDDQFSVERPDGSNFTLKIRSTKLEDSAMYFCASSEELSSNEQFFGPGTRLTVL.